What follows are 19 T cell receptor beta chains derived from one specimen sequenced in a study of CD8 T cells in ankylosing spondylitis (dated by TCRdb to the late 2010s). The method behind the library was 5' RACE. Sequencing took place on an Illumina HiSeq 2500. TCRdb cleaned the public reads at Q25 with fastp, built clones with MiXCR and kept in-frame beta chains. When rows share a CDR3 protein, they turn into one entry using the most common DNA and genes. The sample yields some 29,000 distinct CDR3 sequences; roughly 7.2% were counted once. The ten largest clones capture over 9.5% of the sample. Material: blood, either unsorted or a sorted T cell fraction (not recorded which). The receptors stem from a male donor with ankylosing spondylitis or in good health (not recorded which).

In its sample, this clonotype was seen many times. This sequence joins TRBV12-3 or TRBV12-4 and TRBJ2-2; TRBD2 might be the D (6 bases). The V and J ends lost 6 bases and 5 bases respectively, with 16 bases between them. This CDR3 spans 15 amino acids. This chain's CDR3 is CASSPSRGGTGELFF. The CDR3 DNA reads TGTGCCAGCAGCCCTTCTCGCGGAGGGACCGGGGAGCTGTTTTTT.

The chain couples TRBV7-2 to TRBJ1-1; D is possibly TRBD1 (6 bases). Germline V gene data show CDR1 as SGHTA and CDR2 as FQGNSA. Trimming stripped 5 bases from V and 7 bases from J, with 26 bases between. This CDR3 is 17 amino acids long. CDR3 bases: TGTGCCAGCAGCCCCCTGACATTGGGGGCAAGCCGAAGTGAAGCTTTCTTT. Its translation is CASSPLTLGASRSEAFF.

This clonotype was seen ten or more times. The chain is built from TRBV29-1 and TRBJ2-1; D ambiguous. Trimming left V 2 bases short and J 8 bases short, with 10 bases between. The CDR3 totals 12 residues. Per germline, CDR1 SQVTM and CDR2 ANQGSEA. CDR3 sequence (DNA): TGCAGCGTTGAACCGGGTACCGATGAGCAGTTCTTC. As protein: CSVEPGTDEQFF.

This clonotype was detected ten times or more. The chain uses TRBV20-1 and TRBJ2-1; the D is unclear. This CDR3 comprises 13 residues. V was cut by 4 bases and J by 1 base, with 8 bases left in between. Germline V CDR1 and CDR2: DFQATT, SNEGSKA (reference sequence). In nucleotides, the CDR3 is TGCAGTGCTAACCCAGCTTCCTACAATGAGCAGTTCTTC. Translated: CSANPASYNEQFF.

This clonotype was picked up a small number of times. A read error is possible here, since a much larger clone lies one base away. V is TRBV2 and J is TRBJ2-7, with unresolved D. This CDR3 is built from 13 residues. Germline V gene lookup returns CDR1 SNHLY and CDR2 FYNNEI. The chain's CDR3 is CTSSALNPYEQYF. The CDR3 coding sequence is TGTACCAGCAGCGCTCTAAACCCCTACGAGCAGTACTTC.

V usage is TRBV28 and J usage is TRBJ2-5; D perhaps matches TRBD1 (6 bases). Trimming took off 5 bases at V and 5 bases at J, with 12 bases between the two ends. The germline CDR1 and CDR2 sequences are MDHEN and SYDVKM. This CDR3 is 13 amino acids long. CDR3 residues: CASSPDSWETQYF. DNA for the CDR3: TGTGCCAGCAGTCCGGACAGTTGGGAGACCCAGTACTTC.

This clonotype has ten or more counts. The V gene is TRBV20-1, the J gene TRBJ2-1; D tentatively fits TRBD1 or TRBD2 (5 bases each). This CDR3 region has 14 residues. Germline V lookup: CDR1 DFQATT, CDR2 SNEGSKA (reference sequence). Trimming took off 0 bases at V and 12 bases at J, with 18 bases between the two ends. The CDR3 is CSARDPLDEGRQFF. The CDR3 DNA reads TGCAGTGCTAGAGATCCCTTAGATGAGGGACGGCAGTTCTTC.

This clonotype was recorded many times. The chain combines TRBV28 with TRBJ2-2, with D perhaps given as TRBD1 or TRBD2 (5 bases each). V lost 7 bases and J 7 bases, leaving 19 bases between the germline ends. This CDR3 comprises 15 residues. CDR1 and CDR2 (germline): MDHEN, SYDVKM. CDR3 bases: TGTGCCAGCACCTCTTGGGGGTCGGAAGGCGGGGAGCTGTTTTTT. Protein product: CASTSWGSEGGELFF.

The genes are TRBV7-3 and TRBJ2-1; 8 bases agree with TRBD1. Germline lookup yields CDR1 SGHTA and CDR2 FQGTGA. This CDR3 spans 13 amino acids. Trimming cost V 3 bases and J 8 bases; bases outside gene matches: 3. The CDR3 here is CASSFQGADEQFF. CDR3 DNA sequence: TGTGCCAGCAGCTTCCAGGGGGCCGATGAGCAGTTCTTC.

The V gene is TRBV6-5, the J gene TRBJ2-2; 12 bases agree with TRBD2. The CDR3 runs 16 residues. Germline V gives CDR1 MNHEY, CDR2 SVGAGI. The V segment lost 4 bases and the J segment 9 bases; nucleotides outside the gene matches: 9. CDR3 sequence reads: CASSFPGTSGRRELFF. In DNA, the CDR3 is TGTGCCAGCAGTTTCCCGGGAACTAGCGGGAGGAGGGAGCTGTTTTTT.

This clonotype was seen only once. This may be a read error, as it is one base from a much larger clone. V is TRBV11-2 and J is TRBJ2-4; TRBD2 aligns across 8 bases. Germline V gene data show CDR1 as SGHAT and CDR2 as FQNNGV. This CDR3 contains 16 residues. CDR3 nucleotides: TGTGCCACCAGCTCCGGGGGGACTAGGGCCAAAAACATTCAGTACTTC. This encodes CATSSGGTRAKNIQYF.

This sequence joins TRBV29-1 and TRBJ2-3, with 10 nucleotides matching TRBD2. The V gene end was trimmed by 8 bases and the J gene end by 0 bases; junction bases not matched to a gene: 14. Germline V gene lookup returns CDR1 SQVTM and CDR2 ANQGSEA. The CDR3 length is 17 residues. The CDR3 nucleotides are TGCAGCATGGGGGGGCTAGCGGGAGCCTCTAGCACAGATACGCAGTATTTT. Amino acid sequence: CSMGGLAGASSTDTQYF.

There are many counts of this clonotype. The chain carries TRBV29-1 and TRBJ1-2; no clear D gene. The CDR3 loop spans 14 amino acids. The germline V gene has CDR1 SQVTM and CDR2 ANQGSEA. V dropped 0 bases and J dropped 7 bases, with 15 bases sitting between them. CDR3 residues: CSVEERGGWSGYTF. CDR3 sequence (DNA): TGCAGCGTTGAAGAAAGAGGAGGGTGGAGTGGCTACACCTTC.

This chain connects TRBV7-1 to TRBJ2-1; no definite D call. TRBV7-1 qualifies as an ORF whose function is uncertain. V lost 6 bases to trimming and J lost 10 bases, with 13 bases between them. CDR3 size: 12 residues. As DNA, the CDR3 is TGTGCCAGCAGTCCCCCAGGACGAGAGCAGTTCTTC. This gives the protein CASSPPGREQFF.

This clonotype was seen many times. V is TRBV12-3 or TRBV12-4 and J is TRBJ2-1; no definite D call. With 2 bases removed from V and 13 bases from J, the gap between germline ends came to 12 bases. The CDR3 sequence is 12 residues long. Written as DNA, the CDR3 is TGTGCCAGCAGTTTATCCGCGGCAGGCCAGTTCTTC. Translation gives CASSLSAAGQFF.

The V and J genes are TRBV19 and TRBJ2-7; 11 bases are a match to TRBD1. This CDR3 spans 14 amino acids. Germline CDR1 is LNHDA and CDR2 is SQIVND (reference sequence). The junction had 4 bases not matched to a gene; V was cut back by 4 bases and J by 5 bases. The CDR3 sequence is CASSTRTGGHEQYF. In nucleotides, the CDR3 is TGTGCCAGTAGTACGCGGACAGGGGGCCACGAGCAGTACTTC.

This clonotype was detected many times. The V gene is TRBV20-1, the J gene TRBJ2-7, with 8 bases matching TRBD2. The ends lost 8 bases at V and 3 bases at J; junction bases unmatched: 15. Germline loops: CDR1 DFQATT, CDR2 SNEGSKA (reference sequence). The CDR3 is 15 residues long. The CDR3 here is CSSTPPSGSFYEQYF. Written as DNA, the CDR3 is TGCAGTTCCACCCCCCCCAGCGGGAGCTTCTACGAGCAGTACTTC.

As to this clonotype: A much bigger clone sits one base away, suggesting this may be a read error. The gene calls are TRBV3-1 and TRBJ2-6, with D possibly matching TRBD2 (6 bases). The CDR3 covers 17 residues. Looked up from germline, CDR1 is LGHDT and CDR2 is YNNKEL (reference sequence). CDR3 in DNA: TGTGCCTGCAGCCAAGATCTTAGCGGAGCTGGGGCCAACGTCCTGACTTTC. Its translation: CACSQDLSGAGANVLTF. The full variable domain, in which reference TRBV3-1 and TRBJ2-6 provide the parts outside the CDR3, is DTAVSQTPKYLVTQMGNDKSIKCEQNLGHDTMYWYKQDSKKFLKIMFSYNNKELIINETVPNRFSPKSPDKAHLNLHINSLELGDSAVYFCACSQDLSGAGANVLTFGAGSRLTVL.

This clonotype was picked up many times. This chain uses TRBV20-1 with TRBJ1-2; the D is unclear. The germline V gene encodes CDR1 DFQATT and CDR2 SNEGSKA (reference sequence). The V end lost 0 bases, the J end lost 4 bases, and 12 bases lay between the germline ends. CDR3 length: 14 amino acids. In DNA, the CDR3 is TGCAGTGCTAGAGATCATGGAGGGAGCTATGGCTACACCTTC. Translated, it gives CSARDHGGSYGYTF.